This entry lists 12 T cell receptor beta chains sequenced from one sample in a study of T cell responses to AZD1222 COVID-19 vaccine. This table comes from immunoSEQ multiplex PCR, and its TCRdb copy is limited to in-frame clones, with some not included. This repertoire shows 150,000 to 200,000 clones, about 89% found once; its top ten account for roughly 1.7%. The input for sequencing was peripheral blood, taken on day 0 of AZD1222 vaccination. All receptors derive from an adult in good health.

The chain joins TRBV27 to TRBJ1-5, with D possibly TRBD1 on 6 matching bases. The CDR3 is made up of 16 amino acids. CDR1 and CDR2 from the germline V gene are MNHEY and SMNVEV (reference sequence). Between the trimmed V and J ends, which lost 8 bases and 0 bases, there was a span of 17 bases. CDR3 residues: CASGQEGGISNQPQHF. CDR3 in DNA: TGTGCCAGCGGCCAAGAGGGGGGCATTAGCAATCAGCCCCAGCATTTT.

This clone has ten or more counts. This chain connects TRBV18 to TRBJ2-2, with TRBD2 identical over 7 bases. Germline V gene lookup returns CDR1 KGHSH and CDR2 LQKENI. J gave up 1 base and V 8 bases, and 10 bases lay outside the gene matches. The CDR3 covers 16 residues. The CDR3 region is CASVRGGPRNTGELFF. CDR3 DNA: TGTGCCAGCGTCCGGGGAGGGCCAAGGAACACCGGGGAGCTGTTTTTT.

The J gene is TRBJ2-7, the V gene TRBV14, with D perhaps matching TRBD2 (7 bases). CDR1 is SGHDN and CDR2 is FVKESK in the germline V gene. CDR3 length: 15 amino acids. The V end lost 1 base, the J end lost 3 bases, and 13 bases lay between the germline ends. DNA of the CDR3: TGTGCCAGCAGCCAAGGGGGGGGCCTACTCTACGAGCAGTACTTC. As protein: CASSQGGGLLYEQYF.

The chain carries TRBV20-1 and TRBJ2-1; D remains unclear. There are 11 residues in the CDR3. Germline V gene sequence: CDR1 DFQATT, CDR2 SNEGSKA (reference sequence). V lost 2 bases and J lost 8, with 7 bases in between. The CDR3 DNA reads TGCAGTGCTAGATCTATTCATGAGCAGTTCTTC. Translation: CSARSIHEQFF.

V gene TRBV5-6 combines with J gene TRBJ1-5, with TRBD1 as a possible D gene (5 bases). The germline V and J ends were trimmed by 3 bases and 2 bases, with 12 bases remaining between them. The CDR3 sequence is 15 residues long. Germline CDR1 reads SGHDT; CDR2 reads YYEEEE. CDR3 region: CASSSLDSGNQPQHF. DNA for the CDR3: TGTGCCAGCAGCTCTTTAGACAGCGGCAATCAGCCCCAGCATTTT. The full variable domain, rest sourced from reference TRBV5-6 and TRBJ1-5, is DAGVTQSPTHLIKTRGQQVTLRCSPKSGHDTVSWYQQALGQGPQFIFQYYEEEERQRGNFPDRFSGHQFPNYSSELNVNALLLGDSALYLCASSSLDSGNQPQHFGDGTRLSIL.

The gene calls are TRBV5-1 and TRBJ2-1, with TRBD1 identical over 10 bases. The CDR3 spans 16 residues. V was clipped by 4 bases and J by 7 bases; unmatched bases: 11. Germline CDR1 SGHRS, CDR2 YFSETQ. The CDR3 protein is CASSGRDRGQGNEQFF. Here the CDR3 DNA reads TGCGCCAGCAGCGGCCGGGACAGGGGCCAGGGGAATGAGCAGTTCTTC.

The chain couples TRBV7-2 to TRBJ1-6, with D perhaps TRBD1 (6 bases). This CDR3 is 18 amino acids long. Trimming stripped 5 bases from V and 6 bases from J, with 23 bases between. The germline gives CDR1 SGHTA, CDR2 FQGNSA. CDR3: CASSRAPGAGSGNSPLHF. As DNA, the CDR3 is TGTGCCAGCAGCCGCGCCCCGGGGGCTGGATCGGGTAATTCACCCCTCCACTTT.

The V call is TRBV11-2, the J call TRBJ2-7; 8 positions match TRBD2. CDR1 is SGHAT and CDR2 is FQNNGV in the germline V gene. J lost 5 bases, V lost 5 bases, and 17 bases had no gene match. The CDR3 is 17 amino acids. The CDR3 loop is CASSRSLWAGGLDEQYF. The CDR3 DNA follows: TGTGCCAGCAGCCGATCTTTATGGGCGGGAGGACTAGACGAGCAGTACTTC.

The V gene is TRBV7-3, the J gene TRBJ2-7; 8 bases agree with TRBD2. CDR1 SGHTA and CDR2 FQGTGA come from the germline V gene. CDR3 length equals 13 residues. V trimming: 5 bases; J trimming: 6 bases; junction bases outside the gene matches: 6. CDR3 sequence (DNA): TGTGCCAGCAGCCGGCGGACTAGCAGCGAGCAGTACTTC. This translates into CASSRRTSSEQYF. Full variable domain (rest looked up from reference TRBV7-3 and TRBJ2-7): GAGVSQTPSNKVTEKGKYVELRCDPISGHTALYWYRQSLGQGPEFLIYFQGTGAADDSGLPNDRFFAVRPEGSVSTLKIQRTERGDSAVYLCASSRRTSSEQYFGPGTRLTVT.

The chain is built from TRBV19 and TRBJ1-2, with 7 bases matching TRBD1. J gave up 7 bases and V 3 bases, and 5 bases lay outside the gene matches. CDR1 LNHDA and CDR2 SQIVND come from the germline V gene (reference sequence). The CDR3 is 13 amino acids. Written as DNA, the CDR3 is TGTGCCAGTAGTATGAGGGGGCGCGGTGGCTACACCTTC. This gives the protein CASSMRGRGGYTF.

This sequence joins TRBV30 and TRBJ1-5; no reliable D call. The germline V gene encodes CDR1 GTSNPN and CDR2 SVGIG (reference sequence). V lost 3 bases to trimming and J lost 7 bases, with 13 bases between them. This CDR3 has 13 amino acids. The CDR3 reads CAWSGYLGQPQHF. CDR3 sequence (DNA): TGTGCCTGGAGCGGCTATCTTGGACAGCCCCAGCATTTT.

In its sample, this clone was seen once. The chain uses TRBV9 and TRBJ1-4; D ambiguous. Trimming pared 3 bases from V and 0 bases from J, leaving 9 bases between. The CDR3 contains 15 residues. The germline CDR1 and CDR2 sequences are SGDLS and YYNGEE. CDR3 residues: CASSETPTTNEKLFF. In DNA form, the CDR3 reads TGTGCCAGCAGCGAAACACCGACAACTAATGAAAAACTGTTTTTT.